There are many counts of the clone carrying this T cell receptor beta chain. Its antigen is still unknown. This entry is derived from a study of neurological immune-mediated disorders. Study-level points and caveats: In HTLV-1-associated myelopathy, TCR clonal expansion was greatest, whereas multiple sclerosis had the least, falling below healthy controls. Across subjects, no CDR3 amino acid sequence appeared in expanded clones of more than one subject, a finding that suggested private repertoires in all groups.

Per germline, CDR1 SQVTM and CDR2 ANQGSEA. The CDR3 consists of 15 residues. Losses at the gene ends were 3 bases for V and 7 bases for J; bases not matched to a gene: 12. Synthesis of cDNA was carried out by template-switch 5'RACE. The reaction used 10-nucleotide random UMIs. A single run covered 15-18 subjects with over 180 million TCR-beta sequences. Via MiXCR, TCRdb re-called the 5' RACE reads, giving one row per CDR3 protein. The sample lists tens of thousands of distinct CDR3 sequences, about 9.4% occurring once. Time point described: longitudinal time-point 1 (baseline). The clonotype was recovered from a man between 25 and 39 years old in good health. The rearrangement uses TRBV29-1 and TRBJ1-2, with 9 bases aligning to TRBD1. The sample consisted of PBMCs. Written as DNA, the CDR3 is TGCAGCGTTGATGGGGGCCTGGACAGGGGTTCTGGCTACACCTTC. It yields the protein CSVDGGLDRGSGYTF.